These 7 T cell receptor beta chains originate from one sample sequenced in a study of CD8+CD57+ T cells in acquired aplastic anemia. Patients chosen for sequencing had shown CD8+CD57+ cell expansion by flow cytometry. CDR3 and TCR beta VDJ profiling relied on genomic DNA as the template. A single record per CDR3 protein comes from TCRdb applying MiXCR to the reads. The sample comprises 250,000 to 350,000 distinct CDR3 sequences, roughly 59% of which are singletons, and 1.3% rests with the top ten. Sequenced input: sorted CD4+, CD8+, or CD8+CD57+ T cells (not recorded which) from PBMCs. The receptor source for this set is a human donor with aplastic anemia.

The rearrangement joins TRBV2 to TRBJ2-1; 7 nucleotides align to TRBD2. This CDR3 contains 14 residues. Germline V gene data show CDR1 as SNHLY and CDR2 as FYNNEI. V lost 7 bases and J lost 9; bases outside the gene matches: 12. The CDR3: CASTKVKASGEQFF. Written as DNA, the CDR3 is TGTGCCAGCACAAAGGTTAAGGCTAGCGGTGAGCAGTTCTTC.

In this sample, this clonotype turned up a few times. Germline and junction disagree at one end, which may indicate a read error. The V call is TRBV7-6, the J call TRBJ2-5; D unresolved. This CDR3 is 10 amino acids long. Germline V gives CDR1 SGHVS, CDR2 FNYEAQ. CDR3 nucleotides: TGTGCCAGCAGCGGGGTGTCCCAGTACTTT. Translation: CASSGVSQYF.

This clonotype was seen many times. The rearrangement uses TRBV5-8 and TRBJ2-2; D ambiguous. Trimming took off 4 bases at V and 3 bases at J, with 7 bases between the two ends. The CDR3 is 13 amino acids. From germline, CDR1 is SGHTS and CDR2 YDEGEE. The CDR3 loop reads CASSKVYTGELFF. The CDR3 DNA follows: TGTGCCAGCAGCAAAGTTTACACCGGGGAGCTGTTTTTT.

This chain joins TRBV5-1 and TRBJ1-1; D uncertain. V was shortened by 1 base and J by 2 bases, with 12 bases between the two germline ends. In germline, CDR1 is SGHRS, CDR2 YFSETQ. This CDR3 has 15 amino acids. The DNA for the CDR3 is TGCGCCAGCAGCTTGTTCGAGACCGGTAACACTGAAGCTTTCTTT. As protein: CASSLFETGNTEAFF.

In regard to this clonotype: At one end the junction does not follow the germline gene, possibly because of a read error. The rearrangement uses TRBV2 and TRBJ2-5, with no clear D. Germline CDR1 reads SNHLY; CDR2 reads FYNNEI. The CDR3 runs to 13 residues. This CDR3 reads CASREGGRETQYF. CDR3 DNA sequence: TGTGCCAGCAGGGAAGGTGGTCGGGAGACCCAGTACTTC.

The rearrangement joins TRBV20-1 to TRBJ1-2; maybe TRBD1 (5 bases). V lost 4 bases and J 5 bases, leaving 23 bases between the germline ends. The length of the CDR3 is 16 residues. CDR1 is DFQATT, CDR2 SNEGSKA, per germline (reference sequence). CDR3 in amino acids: CSAISSGPGFGYGYTF. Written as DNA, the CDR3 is TGCAGTGCTATCTCATCGGGGCCCGGTTTCGGGTATGGCTACACCTTC.

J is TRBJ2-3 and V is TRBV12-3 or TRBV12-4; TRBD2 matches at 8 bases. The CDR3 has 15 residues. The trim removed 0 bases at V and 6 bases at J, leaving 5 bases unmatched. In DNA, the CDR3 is TGTGCCAGCAGTTTAGCGAGCGGGGGCGAGGATACGCAGTATTTT. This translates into CASSLASGGEDTQYF.